One and the same sample provided the 5 T cell receptor beta chains below, sequenced in a study of shared clonotypes between healthy human individuals. Sequencing was performed with immunoSEQ multiplex PCR; in TCRdb, only in-frame clones are kept and a portion is missing. The repertoire holds 2 million to 3 million clones, with under 95% as singletons. The sample comprised naive CD4+ T cells from PBMCs. This sample's subset: CD45RA+ positively selected. These receptors were obtained from a man between 18 and 29 years old in good health. Some clones in this sample may be carry-over from other donors' samples.

CDR3 protein: CASSFKPYDEKLFF. CDR3 nucleotides: TGTGCCAGCAGTTTTAAGCCATACGATGAAAAACTGTTTTTT. The chain uses TRBV27 and TRBJ1-4; D remains unclear. Germline assignment: CDR1 MNHEY and CDR2 SMNVEV (reference sequence). With 3 bases removed from V and 6 bases from J, the gap between germline ends came to 11 bases. CDR3 length: 14 residues.

V and J are TRBV10-3 and TRBJ1-3; D gene uncertain. Trimming removed 3 bases at V and 2 bases at J, with 11 bases between. Germline CDR1 ENHRY, CDR2 SYGVKD. This CDR3 comprises 15 residues. Here the CDR3 reads CAISEWSAAGNTIYF. CDR3 nucleotides: TGTGCCATCAGTGAATGGTCAGCTGCTGGAAACACCATATATTTT.

Of note for this clone: At the DNA level, this CDR3 is encoded by other sequences in the same sample as well. The rearrangement uses TRBV2 and TRBJ1-5; D gene unclear. V was clipped by 3 bases and J by 0 bases, with 3 bases between them. The CDR3 sequence is 13 residues long. The germline gives CDR1 SNHLY, CDR2 FYNNEI. CDR3 coding DNA: TGTGCCAGCAGTGACGGTAGCAATCAGCCCCAGCATTTT. This gives the protein CASSDGSNQPQHF.

This clone was detected once. The same CDR3 can be traced to other DNA sequences in this sample. The chain links TRBV28 to TRBJ2-7; D ambiguous. The ends were cut back, 6 bases at V and 4 bases at J, with 10 bases in the middle. CDR1 MDHEN and CDR2 SYDVKM come from the germline V gene. The length of the CDR3 is 12 residues. This CDR3 reads CASRRDTYEQYF. The CDR3 nucleotides are TGTGCCAGCAGGCGAGACACGTACGAGCAGTACTTC. The complete variable domain, with remaining parts taken from reference TRBV28 and TRBJ2-7, reads DVKVTQSSRYLVKRTGEKVFLECVQDMDHENMFWYRQDPGLGLRLIYFSYDVKMKEKGDIPEGYSVSREKKERFSLILESASTNQTSMYLCASRRDTYEQYFGPGTRLTVT.

The chain combines TRBV27 with TRBJ1-1; possibly TRBD1 for D (6 bases). V lost 6 bases and J 5 bases, leaving 16 bases between the germline ends. Germline V gene lookup returns CDR1 MNHEY and CDR2 SMNVEV (reference sequence). The CDR3 totals 14 residues. CDR3 protein: CASREQGGSTEAFF. Written as DNA, the CDR3 is TGTGCCAGCAGGGAACAGGGAGGATCGACTGAAGCTTTCTTT.